This T cell receptor (beta chain) is from a study of shared clonotypes between healthy human individuals. Study summary: Plates per donor: three CD4 naive, three CD4 memory, two CD8 naive, one CD8 memory.

The V gene end was trimmed by 5 bases and the J gene end by 7 bases; junction bases not matched to a gene: 11. The CDR3 extends over 17 amino acids. The germline V gene has CDR1 SGHTA and CDR2 FQGTGA. About this clone: Its antigen is not identified.

Some clones are missing from TCRdb's copy, which holds only in-frame ones; the method was immunoSEQ multiplex PCR. The top ten clones hold about 0.39% of a sample with a few million clones, 80% to 95% of them seen once. Broader study findings: Several donors held approximately 4.6% of naive CD4 clonotypes in common. Read depth was anticipated to influence clonotype sharing among donors. Represented diversity, genetic and exposure-history alike, was limited by few donors.

The sample comprised naive CD4+ T cells from PBMCs. The subset: CD45RA+ positively selected. This TCR derives from a man between 18 and 35 years old in good health. Some clones in this sample may be carry-over from other donors' samples. This chain links TRBV7-3 with TRBJ2-1, with 13 bases lining up with TRBD2. For the CDR3, the DNA is TGTGCCAGCAGCCCCACCCGGACTAGCGGGAGTAGGAATGAGCAGTTCTTC. This encodes CASSPTRTSGSRNEQFF.